Listed here are 9 T cell receptor beta chains from one sample, sequenced in a study of Ad26.COV2.S vaccination and SARS-CoV-2 variants. Treatment reported: some 19 received Ad26.COV2.S at low or high dose, single or two shots; about five received placebo; per-sample allocation not given. Samples came from day 63 after the first vaccine or placebo injection. The protocol was immunoSEQ multiplex PCR, while the TCRdb copy is restricted to in-frame clones and leaves out a portion. The sample has approximately 350,000 clones; about 80% are singletons. The sequencing here drew on peripheral blood, taken in a trial of Ad26.COV2.S vaccine versus placebo. The receptor set was obtained from a person aged 18-60 years who received the Ad26.COV2.S COVID-19 vaccine or a placebo.

The CDR3: CASSLRAGVTNTEAFF. DNA for the CDR3: TGTGCCAGCAGCTTGAGGGCAGGAGTAACGAACACTGAAGCTTTCTTT. The chain recombines TRBV5-6 with TRBJ1-1; no definite D call. V was shortened by 1 base and J by 1 base, with 14 bases between the two germline ends. Germline V lookup: CDR1 SGHDT, CDR2 YYEEEE. This CDR3 has 16 amino acids. Supplemented by reference TRBV5-6 and TRBJ1-1, the full variable domain reads DAGVTQSPTHLIKTRGQQVTLRCSPKSGHDTVSWYQQALGQGPQFIFQYYEEEERQRGNFPDRFSGHQFPNYSSELNVNALLLGDSALYLCASSLRAGVTNTEAFFGQGTRLTVV.

This chain joins TRBV13 and TRBJ1-6, with D uncertain. V was clipped by 2 bases and J by 12 bases, with 8 bases between them. CDR1 is PRHDT, CDR2 FYEKMQ, per germline (reference sequence). The CDR3 is 12 amino acids. The CDR3 loop reads CASSLPRRPLHF. Written as DNA, the CDR3 is TGTGCCAGCAGCTTACCCCGGAGACCCCTCCACTTT.

A few counts support this clone. The chain combines TRBV10-1 with TRBJ1-3; the D gene is possibly TRBD1 (5 bases). The CDR3 is 16 amino acids. The V gene's germline CDR1 is WNHNN and CDR2 SYGVQD (reference sequence). Trimming cost V 0 bases and J 2 bases, with 11 bases left between them. The CDR3 sequence: CASSESRGMAGNTIYF. CDR3 in DNA: TGCGCCAGCAGTGAGTCTCGGGGGATGGCTGGAAACACCATATATTTT.

The chain combines TRBV15 with TRBJ2-7; 7 bases are shared with TRBD1. V gave up 0 bases and J gave up 0 bases; unmatched junction bases: 8. The length of the CDR3 is 17 residues. The germline V gene has CDR1 LNHNV and CDR2 YYDKDF (reference sequence). DNA for the CDR3: TGTGCCACCAGCAGAGATCGCCGGGACAGTGACTCCTACGAGCAGTACTTC. It yields the protein CATSRDRRDSDSYEQYF.

This clone is categorized as medium-sized (0.01 to 0.1%). The chain has TRBV19 and TRBJ1-2, with 8 bases that match TRBD1. The germline V gene has CDR1 LNHDA and CDR2 SQIVND (reference sequence). The CDR3 runs 11 residues. J was trimmed by 8 bases and V by 6 bases; bases with no gene match: 2. This CDR3 is CASRGTGGYTF. The CDR3 DNA reads TGTGCCAGTAGAGGGACAGGCGGCTACACCTTC. Supplemented by reference TRBV19 and TRBJ1-2, the full variable domain reads DGGITQSPKYLFRKEGQNVTLSCEQNLNHDAMYWYRQDPGQGLRLIYYSQIVNDFQKGDIAEGYSVSREKKESFPLTVTSAQKNPTAFYLCASRGTGGYTFGSGTRLTVV.

The chain has TRBV28 and TRBJ2-7; D possibly corresponds to TRBD2 (5 bases). The germline gives CDR1 MDHEN, CDR2 SYDVKM. The ends were cut back, 6 bases at V and 2 bases at J, with 17 bases in the middle. The CDR3 covers 15 residues. CDR3 protein: CASRREAAQTYEQYF. In nucleotides, the CDR3 is TGTGCCAGCAGGAGGGAAGCGGCACAAACCTACGAGCAGTACTTC.

The chain's CDR3 is CATPGPLNTGELFF. DNA for the CDR3: TGTGCCACCCCGGGACCCCTCAACACCGGGGAGCTGTTTTTT. The rearrangement links TRBV19 to TRBJ2-2; D is perhaps TRBD1 or TRBD2 (5 bases each). V lost 10 bases, J lost 2 bases, and 14 bases lay in between. Germline CDR1 is LNHDA and CDR2 is SQIVND (reference sequence). The CDR3 sequence is 14 residues long.

The genes are TRBV7-2 and TRBJ2-2; 12 bases line up with TRBD1. Trimming took 6 bases from V and 9 from J; bases not matched to a gene: 17. CDR1 and CDR2 from the germline V gene are SGHTA and FQGNSA. This CDR3 has 18 amino acids. The CDR3 region has the DNA TGTGCCAGCAGAGCCAAATCCGGGACAGGGGGCGTAAACCGGGAGCTGTTTTTT. As protein: CASRAKSGTGGVNRELFF.

The chain couples TRBV6-5 to TRBJ2-1; D unclear. CDR1 is MNHEY, CDR2 SVGAGI, per germline. The CDR3 is 13 amino acids. V dropped 2 bases and J dropped 6 bases, with 8 bases sitting between them. In nucleotides, the CDR3 is TGTGCCAGCAGTTACCCGTGGGGCAATGAGCAGTTCTTC. Residues: CASSYPWGNEQFF.